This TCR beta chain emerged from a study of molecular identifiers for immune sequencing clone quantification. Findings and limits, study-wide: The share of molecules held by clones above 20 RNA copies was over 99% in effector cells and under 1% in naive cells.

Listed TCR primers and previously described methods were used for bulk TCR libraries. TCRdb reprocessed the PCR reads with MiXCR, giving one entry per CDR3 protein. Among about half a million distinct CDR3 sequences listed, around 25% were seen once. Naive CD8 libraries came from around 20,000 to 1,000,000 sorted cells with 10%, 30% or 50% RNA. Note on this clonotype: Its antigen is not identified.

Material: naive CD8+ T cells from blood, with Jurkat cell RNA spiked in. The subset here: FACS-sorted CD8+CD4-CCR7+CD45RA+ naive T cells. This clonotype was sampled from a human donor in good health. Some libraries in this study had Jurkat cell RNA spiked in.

The CDR3 coding sequence is TGTGCCAGCACGTCCCCCTCCTCGGGGACAGGGGCCCCTACCAGCACAGATACGCAGTATTTT. It translates to CASTSPSSGTGAPTSTDTQYF. The V call is TRBV11-3, the J call TRBJ2-3, with 10 nucleotides matching TRBD1. The CDR3 consists of 21 residues. CDR1 and CDR2 from the germline V gene are SGHNT and YENEEA. The V gene end was trimmed by 7 bases and the J gene end by 0 bases; junction bases not matched to a gene: 22.